This entry lists 31 T cell receptor beta chains sequenced from one sample in a study of blood T cell repertoires in COVID-19. The protocol was immunoSEQ multiplex PCR, while the TCRdb copy is restricted to in-frame clones and leaves out a portion. Among under 250,000 clones listed, 65% to 85% were seen once. Specimen: peripheral blood. The receptor source for this set is a woman older than 75 with acute or convalescent COVID-19.

The chain employs TRBV28 and TRBJ1-1; TRBD1 agrees at 8 bases. Trimming cost V 6 bases and J 12 bases; bases outside gene matches: 9. CDR1 is MDHEN, CDR2 SYDVKM, per germline. The CDR3 extends over 12 amino acids. CDR3 coding DNA: TGTGCCAGCAGCCAAGGCAGGGGGCAAACTTTCTTT. Translation gives CASSQGRGQTFF.

The rearrangement uses TRBV5-4 and TRBJ1-1; D ambiguous. Germline V CDR1 and CDR2: SGHNT, YYREEE (reference sequence). This CDR3 region has 14 residues. The V and J ends lost 5 bases and 5 bases respectively, with 16 bases between them. As DNA, the CDR3 is TGTGCCAGCAGTTCGATCGGGGTTATGACTGAAGCTTTCTTT. Its translation is CASSSIGVMTEAFF.

Concerning this clone: One end of the junction is discordant with germline, which a read error may explain. The chain employs TRBV10-3 and TRBJ2-3, with 8 bases fitting TRBD1. CDR3 size: 15 residues. Per germline, CDR1 ENHRY and CDR2 SYGVKD. The CDR3 DNA reads as TGTGCCATCAGTGAATCAGGCTTCAGGGGGCCCAATACGCATTTT. It is translated as CAISESGFRGPNTHF.

J is TRBJ2-1 and V is TRBV28; TRBD2 aligns across 8 bases. V lost 1 base to trimming and J lost 7 bases; unmatched junction nucleotides: 6. Germline values: CDR1 MDHEN, CDR2 SYDVKM. This CDR3 spans 15 amino acids. The CDR3 DNA follows: TGTGCCAGCAGTTTATCCGGGACTAGGGGTAATGAGCAGTTCTTC. Its translation is CASSLSGTRGNEQFF.

The chain has TRBV6-5 and TRBJ2-7; D is perhaps TRBD2 (7 bases). CDR3 length equals 14 residues. The V and J ends lost 7 bases and 3 bases respectively, with 16 bases between them. Per germline, CDR1 MNHEY and CDR2 SVGAGI. The CDR3 sequence is CASTGGRYSYEQYF. DNA for the CDR3: TGTGCCAGCACCGGGGGGCGTTATAGCTACGAGCAGTACTTC.

This clone was found once. This chain connects TRBV3-1 (or the pseudogene TRBV3-2) to TRBJ1-2; 10 nucleotides line up with TRBD1. Germline trimming cut 9 bases from V and 6 bases from J; bases unmatched to any gene: 7. The CDR3 is 13 residues long. The germline gives CDR1 LGHDT, CDR2 YNNKEL (reference sequence). CDR3 sequence: CASQPGQGHGYTF. The CDR3 DNA reads TGTGCCAGTCAACCGGGACAGGGGCATGGCTACACCTTC.

In its sample, this clone was seen a few times. V usage is TRBV19 and J usage is TRBJ2-6; D remains unclear. CDR3 size: 14 residues. The V end was cut by 1 base, the J end by 3 bases, with 4 bases between. The V gene's germline CDR1 is LNHDA and CDR2 SQIVND (reference sequence). CDR3 loop: CASSIGGGANVLTF. In DNA form, the CDR3 reads TGTGCCAGTAGTATAGGCGGTGGGGCCAACGTCCTGACTTTC.

This clone showed up just once. This chain joins TRBV7-9 and TRBJ2-7; 7 nucleotides align to TRBD2. Trimming removed 4 bases from V and 7 bases from J; junction bases left unmatched: 13. The CDR3 extends over 15 amino acids. CDR1 is SEHNR and CDR2 is FQNEAQ in the germline V gene (reference sequence). The CDR3 loop is CASSWEGNRPGEQYF. The CDR3, as DNA: TGTGCCAGCAGCTGGGAGGGAAACAGACCAGGTGAGCAGTACTTC.

The J gene is TRBJ2-5, the V gene TRBV27, with a tentative D call TRBD1 (5 bases). V was clipped by 6 bases and J by 5 bases, with 19 bases between them. CDR3 length equals 15 residues. Per germline, CDR1 MNHEY and CDR2 SMNVEV (reference sequence). In DNA form, the CDR3 reads TGTGCCAGCAGCCCCCGGCAGGGAAGTGGCGAGACCCAGTACTTC. Protein: CASSPRQGSGETQYF.

Concerning this clone: The same CDR3 also results from other DNA sequences found in this sample. The CDR3 sequence: CASSQAGGTEAFF. The CDR3 coding sequence is TGTGCCAGCAGCCAAGCCGGCGGCACTGAAGCTTTCTTT. V is TRBV3-1 (or the pseudogene TRBV3-2) and J is TRBJ1-1; no definite D call. Trimming cost V 1 base and J 4 bases, with 7 bases left between them. This CDR3 has 13 amino acids. Per the germline V gene, CDR1 is LGHDT and CDR2 is YNNKEL (reference sequence).

The chain combines TRBV5-1 with TRBJ1-2; 9 bases match TRBD1. The junction had 0 bases not matched to a gene; V was cut back by 0 bases and J by 3 bases. Germline assignment: CDR1 SGHRS and CDR2 YFSETQ. The CDR3 is 14 residues long. For the CDR3, the DNA is TGCGCCAGCAGCTTGGGGGACAGGGACTATGGCTACACCTTC. The encoded protein is CASSLGDRDYGYTF.

The rearrangement uses TRBV6-5 and TRBJ2-3; 9 bases map to TRBD1. V gave up 0 bases and J gave up 4 bases; unmatched junction bases: 5. CDR3 length: 16 residues. The V gene's germline CDR1 is MNHEY and CDR2 SVGAGI. In DNA form, the CDR3 reads TGTGCCAGCAGTTACTCTTCCGGGACAGGGTCAGATACGCAGTATTTT. It yields the protein CASSYSSGTGSDTQYF.

This clone was counted a single time. J is TRBJ2-5 and V is TRBV6-2 or TRBV6-3; D is unresolved. Between the trimmed V and J ends, which lost 2 bases and 1 base, there was a span of 5 bases. Per germline, CDR1 MNHEY and CDR2 SVGEGT. The CDR3 consists of 13 residues. The CDR3 DNA reads TGTGCCAGCAGTTACAGAGTCCAAGAGACCCAGTACTTC. This codes for CASSYRVQETQYF.

The chain combines TRBV6-5 with TRBJ2-1, with 7 nucleotides matching TRBD1. The V gene's germline CDR1 is MNHEY and CDR2 SVGAGI. The V gene end was trimmed by 6 bases and the J gene end by 7 bases; junction bases not matched to a gene: 6. This CDR3 is built from 13 residues. In nucleotides, the CDR3 is TGTGCCAGCAGCCAAAGGGGGCGGAATGAGCAGTTCTTC. Its protein product is CASSQRGRNEQFF.

This clone was seen a single time. The V call is TRBV5-4, the J call TRBJ1-6; unclear D gene. Germline values: CDR1 SGHNT, CDR2 YYREEE (reference sequence). Trimming shortened V by 0 bases and J by 5 bases, and 6 bases separated the two germline ends. The CDR3 is 14 amino acids. CDR3 coding DNA: TGTGCCAGCAGCTTGGCAGGCAATAATTCACCCCTCCACTTT. Translated, it gives CASSLAGNNSPLHF.

In this sample, this clone turned up a few times. The chain employs TRBV5-1 and TRBJ2-1; 9 bases are shared with TRBD2. Germline V gene lookup returns CDR1 SGHRS and CDR2 YFSETQ. J was trimmed by 2 bases and V by 3 bases; bases with no gene match: 9. The CDR3 sequence is 17 residues long. CDR3 residues: CASSSSLAGRPYNEQFF. Written as DNA, the CDR3 is TGCGCCAGCAGCTCGTCCCTAGCGGGACGTCCCTACAATGAGCAGTTCTTC. Based on the CDR3 plus reference TRBV5-1 and TRBJ2-1, the full variable domain is KAGVTQTPRYLIKTRGQQVTLSCSPISGHRSVSWYQQTPGQGLQFLFEYFSETQRNKGNFPGRFSGRQFSNSRSEMNVSTLELGDSALYLCASSSSLAGRPYNEQFFGPGTRLTVL.

V usage is TRBV28 and J usage is TRBJ1-3; D is unclear. The CDR3 sequence is 14 residues long. The germline V gene has CDR1 MDHEN and CDR2 SYDVKM. Trimming took off 10 bases at V and 7 bases at J, with 20 bases between the two ends. The CDR3 DNA is TGTGCCACCACCGCGGTGGCCTTCGATAACACCATATATTTT. Its translation is CATTAVAFDNTIYF.

V and J are TRBV4-1 and TRBJ2-3; 7 positions agree with TRBD2. Germline assignment: CDR1 MGHRA and CDR2 YSYEKL. The CDR3 extends over 17 amino acids. The J segment lost 2 bases and the V segment lost 0 bases, leaving 8 bases of the junction unmatched. The CDR3 loop reads CASSQEAGGGNTDTQYF. CDR3 nucleotide sequence: TGCGCCAGCAGCCAAGAGGCGGGCGGGGGTAACACAGATACGCAGTATTTT.

This chain links TRBV6-2 or TRBV6-3 with TRBJ2-7; TRBD2 matches 11 bases. Germline lookup yields CDR1 MNHEY and CDR2 SVGEGT. The CDR3 has 15 amino acids. V shed 2 bases, J shed 6 bases, and the junction held 6 bases outside the gene matches. In nucleotides, the CDR3 is TGTGCCAGCAGTTACGAAGGTCTAGCGGGGGGCGAGCAGTACTTC. This sequence encodes CASSYEGLAGGEQYF.

The chain recombines TRBV28 with TRBJ1-2; 7 bases are shared with TRBD1. The CDR3 has 15 residues. The V gene's germline CDR1 is MDHEN and CDR2 SYDVKM. Losses at the gene ends were 2 bases for V and 4 bases for J; bases not matched to a gene: 7. CDR3: CASSLAPRQGYGYTF. The CDR3 DNA reads as TGTGCCAGCAGTTTAGCACCAAGACAGGGCTATGGCTACACCTTC.

The chain employs TRBV5-4 and TRBJ2-1; D is perhaps TRBD2 (5 bases). Germline V gene sequence: CDR1 SGHNT, CDR2 YYREEE (reference sequence). V was trimmed by 0 bases and J by 0 bases, leaving 10 bases between them. This CDR3 is built from 16 residues. The CDR3 sequence: CASSLALGSSYNEQFF. The CDR3 DNA sequence: TGTGCCAGCAGCTTGGCACTAGGGTCCTCCTACAATGAGCAGTTCTTC. The full variable domain, its missing parts supplied by reference TRBV5-4 and TRBJ2-1, is ETGVTQSPTHLIKTRGQQVTLRCSSQSGHNTVSWYQQALGQGPQFIFQYYREEENGRGNFPPRFSGLQFPNYSSELNVNALELDDSALYLCASSLALGSSYNEQFFGPGTRLTVL.

CDR3 amino acids: CASSLQGTNEKLFF. The CDR3 DNA is TGTGCCAGCAGCCTACAGGGAACTAATGAAAAACTGTTTTTT. The V and J genes are TRBV3-1 (or the pseudogene TRBV3-2) and TRBJ1-4, with D perhaps matching TRBD1 (6 bases). The V end was cut by 4 bases, the J end by 1 base, with 7 bases between. The CDR3 sequence is 14 residues long. The V gene's germline CDR1 is LGHDT and CDR2 YNNKEL (reference sequence).

The V and J genes are TRBV30 and TRBJ1-1; D not certain. The CDR3 extends over 13 amino acids. CDR1 and CDR2 from the germline V gene are GTSNPN and SVGIG (reference sequence). Trimming cost V 4 bases and J 3 bases, with 12 bases left between them. Here the CDR3 reads CAWTTRRYTEAFF. The CDR3 DNA sequence: TGTGCCTGGACCACCCGGCGGTACACTGAAGCTTTCTTT.

This clone occurred a few times. This rearrangement joins TRBV5-4 to TRBJ2-5, with D perhaps TRBD2 (6 bases). CDR1 is SGHNT and CDR2 is YYREEE in the germline V gene (reference sequence). CDR3 length: 13 residues. V lost 4 bases to trimming and J lost 4 bases, with 11 bases between them. CDR3 sequence (DNA): TGTGCCAGCAGCCCGCCGGGAGTAGAGACCCAGTACTTC. It translates to CASSPPGVETQYF.

The genes are TRBV3-1 (or the pseudogene TRBV3-2) and TRBJ1-5, with unresolved D. Between the trimmed V and J ends, which lost 0 bases and 6 bases, there was a span of 3 bases. Germline V lookup: CDR1 LGHDT, CDR2 YNNKEL (reference sequence). The CDR3 is made up of 12 amino acids. The CDR3 DNA sequence: TGTGCCAGCAGCCAAGACAGTCAGCCCCAGCATTTT. Its translation is CASSQDSQPQHF.

The rearrangement joins TRBV5-1 to TRBJ2-7; the match to TRBD2 covers 8 bases. The germline gives CDR1 SGHRS, CDR2 YFSETQ. The CDR3 is 15 amino acids. Trimming took 4 bases from V and 5 from J; bases not matched to a gene: 11. The CDR3 DNA reads as TGCGCCAGCAGCCCCGGGGGGGGCGATATCCACGAGCAGTACTTC. This codes for CASSPGGGDIHEQYF.

This chain connects TRBV11-2 to TRBJ2-1; 9 bases are shared with TRBD2. J lost 8 bases, V lost 5 bases, and 7 bases had no gene match. The CDR3 totals 14 residues. Germline V gene sequence: CDR1 SGHAT, CDR2 FQNNGV. The CDR3 DNA is TGTGCCAGCAGCGGATCCGGGACTAGCTATGAGCAGTTCTTC. As protein: CASSGSGTSYEQFF.

About this clone itself: Within the sample, other DNA sequences also encode this same CDR3. V and J are TRBV5-1 and TRBJ2-3; 7 bases are shared with TRBD1. V trimming: 0 bases; J trimming: 0 bases; junction bases outside the gene matches: 1. The CDR3 sequence is 15 residues long. CDR1 is SGHRS and CDR2 is YFSETQ in the germline V gene. CDR3 in DNA: TGCGCCAGCAGCTTGGCGACAGGGAGCACAGATACGCAGTATTTT. Its translation is CASSLATGSTDTQYF.

This rearrangement joins TRBV5-1 to TRBJ2-1; no firm D call. The CDR3 contains 15 residues. Germline V CDR1 and CDR2: SGHRS, YFSETQ. V shed 0 bases and J shed 5 bases, with 12 bases lying between them. CDR3 sequence reads: CASSLGEFLHNEQFF. The CDR3 region has the DNA TGCGCCAGCAGCTTGGGTGAGTTTCTCCACAATGAGCAGTTCTTC.

V is TRBV2 and J is TRBJ1-2, with 12 bases lining up with TRBD1. Germline CDR1 and CDR2: SNHLY and FYNNEI. CDR3 length: 15 residues. With V trimmed by 7 bases and J by 7 bases, 10 bases remained unmatched. The CDR3 region has the DNA TGTGCCAGCAAGTGGGGGACAGGGGGCGCCGGTGGCTACACCTTC. Translation gives CASKWGTGGAGGYTF.

This chain uses TRBV4-2 with TRBJ1-2, with a weak D call TRBD1 (5 bases). Trimming removed 0 bases at V and 5 bases at J, with 22 bases between. The CDR3 has 18 residues. The germline V gene has CDR1 LGHNA and CDR2 YNFKEQ. CDR3 loop: CASSQELSGSGTAYGYTF. The CDR3 DNA follows: TGTGCCAGCAGCCAAGAACTATCGGGCAGCGGGACCGCGTATGGCTACACCTTC.